Below are 7 T cell receptor beta chains sequenced from a single sample in a study of T cell responses to AZD1222 COVID-19 vaccine. The data were produced by immunoSEQ multiplex PCR, yet TCRdb's version contains in-frame clones alone and is incomplete. Of 150,000 or so clones in the sample, 91% were seen once. Sequencing was performed on peripheral blood, taken 28 days after the second AZD1222 dose. Receptors originate from an adult who received the AZD1222 COVID-19 vaccine.

The rearrangement joins TRBV11-2 to TRBJ2-1; 7 bases fit TRBD2. The CDR3 is made up of 16 amino acids. Germline loops: CDR1 SGHAT, CDR2 FQNNGV. V lost 0 bases to trimming and J lost 8 bases; unmatched junction nucleotides: 10. CDR3: CASSLDLAGDGDEQFF. CDR3 bases: TGTGCCAGCAGCTTAGATCTTGCGGGAGACGGCGATGAGCAGTTCTTC.

V usage is TRBV7-9 and J usage is TRBJ2-7; 8 bases align to TRBD1. The V and J ends lost 5 bases and 2 bases, in that order; junction bases with no gene match: 5. Per the germline V gene, CDR1 is SEHNR and CDR2 is FQNEAQ (reference sequence). The CDR3 has 14 amino acids. The CDR3 spells CASSPRTGPYEQYF. The CDR3 nucleotides are TGTGCCAGCAGCCCCCGGACAGGGCCCTACGAGCAGTACTTC.

The rearrangement uses TRBV24-1 and TRBJ2-3, with 9 bases that match TRBD1. The length of the CDR3 is 15 residues. Per the germline V gene, CDR1 is KGHDR and CDR2 is SFDVKD. J was trimmed by 3 bases and V by 0 bases; bases with no gene match: 0. Here the CDR3 DNA reads TGTGCCACCAGTGATTTGGGACAGGGGACAGATACGCAGTATTTT. Its protein product is CATSDLGQGTDTQYF.

The chain couples TRBV28 to TRBJ1-6; D unclear. Looked up from germline, CDR1 is MDHEN and CDR2 is SYDVKM. The CDR3 totals 14 residues. V was clipped by 0 bases and J by 6 bases, with 6 bases between them. The CDR3 reads CASSLWRSNSPLHF. The CDR3 DNA reads as TGTGCCAGCAGTTTATGGCGGAGTAATTCACCCCTCCACTTT. The full variable domain, rest sourced from reference TRBV28 and TRBJ1-6, is DVKVTQSSRYLVKRTGEKVFLECVQDMDHENMFWYRQDPGLGLRLIYFSYDVKMKEKGDIPEGYSVSREKKERFSLILESASTNQTSMYLCASSLWRSNSPLHFGNGTRLTVT.

The chain couples TRBV19 to TRBJ1-6; D ambiguous. Germline assignment: CDR1 LNHDA and CDR2 SQIVND (reference sequence). The CDR3 is 14 amino acids. Deletions cut 6 bases from V and 8 bases from J, with 14 bases between. The CDR3 loop reads CASSLRRSDSPLHF. The DNA of the CDR3 is TGTGCCAGTAGCTTAAGACGGAGTGATTCACCCCTCCACTTT.

This clone was seen only a few times. The chain carries TRBV10-3 and TRBJ1-5; the D is unclear. Per the germline V gene, CDR1 is ENHRY and CDR2 is SYGVKD. V was trimmed by 10 bases and J by 5 bases, leaving 15 bases between them. There are 13 residues in the CDR3. The CDR3 is CATTAKNDQPQHF. The CDR3 bases are TGTGCCACCACCGCAAAGAACGATCAGCCCCAGCATTTT.

The gene calls are TRBV30 and TRBJ1-1; 7 bases fit TRBD1. J was trimmed by 4 bases and V by 3 bases; bases with no gene match: 5. There are 13 residues in the CDR3. The germline CDR1 and CDR2 sequences are GTSNPN and SVGIG (reference sequence). The CDR3 here is CAWRTSGGTEAFF. CDR3 nucleotide sequence: TGTGCCTGGAGAACATCAGGGGGCACTGAAGCTTTCTTT.